This TCR beta chain emerged from a study of blood T cell repertoires in COVID-19. About the study: Material from acute and convalescent COVID-19 was sourced from the United States, Italy and Spain. T cells, B-cell-depleted T cells, or PBMCs supplied cDNA or gDNA.

CDR3 length: 15 residues. CDR1 and CDR2 (germline): SGHTS, YDEGEE. J lost 9 bases, V lost 0 bases, and 5 bases had no gene match. Original processing methods: Estimation of nucleated cell counts relied on the amplification of reference gene primers. Sequencing was performed with immunoSEQ multiplex PCR; in TCRdb, only in-frame clones are kept and a portion is missing. V, J and clone size derive from that table, while D and trimming were established from the DNA sequence. The sample holds some 190,000 clones; around 85% are singletons and the top ten take over 2.5%. The receptor's source is a man in his sixties with acute or convalescent COVID-19. Material: peripheral blood. The chain combines TRBV5-8 with TRBJ2-1; 11 bases align to TRBD2. This CDR3 reads CASSLVVAGGGEQFF. CDR3 DNA: TGTGCCAGCAGCTTGGTTGTAGCGGGAGGGGGTGAGCAGTTCTTC.